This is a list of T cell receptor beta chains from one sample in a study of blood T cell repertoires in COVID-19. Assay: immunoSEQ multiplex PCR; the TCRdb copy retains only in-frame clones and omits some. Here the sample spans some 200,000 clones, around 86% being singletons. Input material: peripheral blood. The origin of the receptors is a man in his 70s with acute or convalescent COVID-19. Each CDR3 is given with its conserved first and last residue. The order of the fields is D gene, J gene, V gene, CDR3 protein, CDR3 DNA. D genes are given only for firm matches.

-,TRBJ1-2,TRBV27,CASARRGYEGYTF,TGTGCCAGCGCAAGACGGGGGTATGAGGGCTACACCTTC
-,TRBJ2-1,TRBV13,CASSSQGSYNEQFF,TGTGCCAGCAGCTCCCAGGGCTCCTACAATGAGCAGTTCTTC
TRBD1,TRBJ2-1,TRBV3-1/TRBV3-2,CASSQVTGEYNEQFF,TGTGCCAGCAGCCAAGTGACAGGGGAATACAATGAGCAGTTCTTC
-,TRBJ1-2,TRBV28,CASALEATRGYTF,TGTGCCAGCGCCCTAGAAGCTACGCGGGGCTACACCTTC
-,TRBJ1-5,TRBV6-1,CASSERGLDNQPQHF,TGTGCCAGCAGTGAGAGGGGGTTGGACAATCAGCCCCAGCATTTT
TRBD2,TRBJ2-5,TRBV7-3,CASSPLGTNLETQYF,TGTGCCAGCAGTCCCCTTGGGACTAATTTGGAGACCCAGTACTTC
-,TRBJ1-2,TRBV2,CASSEVGGGSYGYTF,TGTGCCAGCAGTGAAGTGGGGGGAGGCTCCTATGGCTACACCTTC
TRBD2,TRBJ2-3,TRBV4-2,CASSQDAGRGGGTQYF,TGTGCCAGCAGCCAAGATGCTGGACGGGGGGGAGGTACGCAGTATTTT
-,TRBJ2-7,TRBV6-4,CASSDQSYEQYF,TGTGCCAGCAGTGACCAGTCCTACGAGCAGTACTTC
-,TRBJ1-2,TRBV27,CASSSQENHYGYTF,TGTGCCAGCAGTTCACAGGAAAATCACTATGGCTACACCTTC
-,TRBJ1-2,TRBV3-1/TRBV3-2,CASSLHPQARYGYTF,TGTGCCAGCAGCCTGCATCCGCAGGCACGCTATGGCTACACCTTC